A single sample gave rise to the 3 T cell receptor beta chains below, sequenced in a study of CD8 T cells in ankylosing spondylitis. TCRdb reprocessed the 5' RACE reads via MiXCR and lists one record per CDR3 protein. In the table there are under 950,000 distinct CDR3 sequences, 19% of which are singletons. Findings and limits, study-wide: Among TCR beta sequences, a motif of under ten highly homologous variants appeared characteristic of ankylosing spondylitis blood.

For these receptors, no antigen is known. The sequenced material came from blood, either unsorted or a sorted T cell fraction (not recorded which). These receptors all stem from a male donor with ankylosing spondylitis.

This clonotype showed up just a few times. The rearrangement joins TRBV6-2 or TRBV6-3 to TRBJ2-2; a weak D match, TRBD2 (7 bases). This CDR3 has 17 residues. CDR1 MNHEY and CDR2 SVGEGT come from the germline V gene. Trimming cost V 2 bases and J 0 bases, with 13 bases left between them. This CDR3 reads CASSYRGGTTNTGELFF. The CDR3 DNA reads TGTGCCAGCAGTTACAGGGGGGGAACAACGAACACCGGGGAGCTGTTTTTT.

Concerning this clonotype: A much larger clone is a single base away; this may be a read error. The chain carries TRBV6-2 or TRBV6-3 and TRBJ2-7; D unclear. Germline values: CDR1 MNHEY, CDR2 SVGEGT. The V and J ends lost 6 bases and 0 bases respectively, with 6 bases between them. This CDR3 has 12 amino acids. This CDR3 reads CASSRHSYEQYF. The CDR3 DNA reads TGTGCCAGCAGCCGACACTCCTACGAGCAGTACTTC.

This clonotype was seen only a few times. The chain employs TRBV5-1 and TRBJ1-3, with D possibly matching TRBD1 (5 bases). This CDR3 has 15 amino acids. The V end lost 0 bases, the J end lost 2 bases, and 9 bases lay between the germline ends. Germline CDR1 is SGHRS and CDR2 is YFSETQ. CDR3 in amino acids: CASSLAWGAGNTIYF. As DNA, the CDR3 is TGCGCCAGCAGCTTGGCCTGGGGGGCTGGAAACACCATATATTTT.